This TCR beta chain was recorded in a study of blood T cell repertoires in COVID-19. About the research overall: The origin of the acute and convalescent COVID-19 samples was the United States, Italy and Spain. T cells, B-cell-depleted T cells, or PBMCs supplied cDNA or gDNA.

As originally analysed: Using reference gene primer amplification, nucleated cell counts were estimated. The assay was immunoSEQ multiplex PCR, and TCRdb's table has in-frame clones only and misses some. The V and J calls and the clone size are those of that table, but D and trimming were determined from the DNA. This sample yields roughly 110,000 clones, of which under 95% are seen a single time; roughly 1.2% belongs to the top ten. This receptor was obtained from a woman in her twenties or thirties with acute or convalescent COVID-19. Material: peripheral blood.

The CDR3 sequence: CASSEWVGQGFRGQYF. The CDR3 nucleotides read TGTGCCAGCAGTGAATGGGTGGGACAGGGGTTCCGCGGGCAGTACTTC. The rearrangement joins TRBV2 to TRBJ2-7, with 10 bases matching TRBD1. This CDR3 has 16 residues. V was pared by 2 bases and J by 9 bases, with 13 bases of the junction left unmatched. Germline CDR1 SNHLY, CDR2 FYNNEI.